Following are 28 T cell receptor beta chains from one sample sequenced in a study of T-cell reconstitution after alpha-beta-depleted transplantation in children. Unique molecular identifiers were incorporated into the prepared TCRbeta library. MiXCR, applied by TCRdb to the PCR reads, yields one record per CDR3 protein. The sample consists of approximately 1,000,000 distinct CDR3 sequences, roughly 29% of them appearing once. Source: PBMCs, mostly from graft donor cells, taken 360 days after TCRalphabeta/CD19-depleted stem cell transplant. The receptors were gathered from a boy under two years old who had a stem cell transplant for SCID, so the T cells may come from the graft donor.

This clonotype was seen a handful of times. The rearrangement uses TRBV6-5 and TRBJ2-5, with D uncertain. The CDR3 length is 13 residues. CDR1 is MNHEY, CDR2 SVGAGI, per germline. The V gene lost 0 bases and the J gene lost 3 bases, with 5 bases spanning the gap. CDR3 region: CASSYSIEETQYF. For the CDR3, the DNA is TGTGCCAGCAGTTACTCGATCGAAGAGACCCAGTACTTC.

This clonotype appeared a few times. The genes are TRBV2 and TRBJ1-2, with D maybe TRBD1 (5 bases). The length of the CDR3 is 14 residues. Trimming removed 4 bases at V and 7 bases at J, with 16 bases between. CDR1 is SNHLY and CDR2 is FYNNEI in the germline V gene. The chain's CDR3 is CASSGPGRSGGYTF. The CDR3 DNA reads TGTGCCAGCAGTGGCCCAGGGAGGTCCGGTGGCTACACCTTC.

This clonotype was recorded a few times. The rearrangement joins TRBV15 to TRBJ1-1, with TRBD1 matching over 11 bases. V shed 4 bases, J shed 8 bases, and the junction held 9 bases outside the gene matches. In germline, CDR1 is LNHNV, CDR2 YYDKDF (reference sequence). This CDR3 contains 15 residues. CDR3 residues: CATSTWGTGGEEAFF. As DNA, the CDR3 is TGTGCCACCAGCACCTGGGGGACAGGGGGTGAGGAAGCTTTCTTT.

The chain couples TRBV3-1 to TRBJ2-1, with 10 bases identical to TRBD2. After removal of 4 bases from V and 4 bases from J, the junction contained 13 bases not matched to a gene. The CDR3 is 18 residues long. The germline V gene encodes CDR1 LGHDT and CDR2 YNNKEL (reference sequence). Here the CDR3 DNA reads TGTGCCAGCAGCCCAATAACGACACTAGCGGGGATGTACAATGAGCAGTTCTTC. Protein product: CASSPITTLAGMYNEQFF.

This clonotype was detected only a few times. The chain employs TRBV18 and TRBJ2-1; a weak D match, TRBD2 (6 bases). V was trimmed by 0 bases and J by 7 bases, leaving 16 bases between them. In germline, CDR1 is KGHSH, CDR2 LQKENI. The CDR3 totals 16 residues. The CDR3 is CASSPPRREGNNEQFF. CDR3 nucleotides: TGTGCCAGCTCACCACCGAGGAGGGAAGGTAATAATGAGCAGTTCTTC. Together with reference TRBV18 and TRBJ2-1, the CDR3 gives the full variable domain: NAGVMQNPRHLVRRRGQEARLRCSPMKGHSHVYWYRQLPEEGLKFMVYLQKENIIDESGMPKERFSAEFPKEGPSILRIQQVVRGDSAAYFCASSPPRREGNNEQFFGPGTRLTVL.

For the CDR3, the DNA is TGCGCCAGTGGGGGGGACTTCAGCACAGATACGCAGTATTTT. Translation gives CASGGDFSTDTQYF. The chain employs TRBV4-1 and TRBJ2-3, with 7 nucleotides matching TRBD2. This CDR3 comprises 14 residues. After removal of 9 bases from V and 0 bases from J, the junction contained 6 bases not matched to a gene. Germline CDR1 is MGHRA and CDR2 is YSYEKL.

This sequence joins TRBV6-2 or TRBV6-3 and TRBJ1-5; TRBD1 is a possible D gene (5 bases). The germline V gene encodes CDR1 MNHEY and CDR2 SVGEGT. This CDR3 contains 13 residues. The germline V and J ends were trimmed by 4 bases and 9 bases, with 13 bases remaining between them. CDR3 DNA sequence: TGTGCCAGCAGTTCAGACAGCAGAGTGCCCCAGCATTTT. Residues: CASSSDSRVPQHF.

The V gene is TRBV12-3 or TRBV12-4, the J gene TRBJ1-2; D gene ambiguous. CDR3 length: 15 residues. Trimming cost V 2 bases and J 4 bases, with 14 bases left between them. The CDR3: CASSLNSRVAYGYTF. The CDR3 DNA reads TGTGCCAGCAGTTTAAATTCCCGGGTGGCCTATGGCTACACCTTC.

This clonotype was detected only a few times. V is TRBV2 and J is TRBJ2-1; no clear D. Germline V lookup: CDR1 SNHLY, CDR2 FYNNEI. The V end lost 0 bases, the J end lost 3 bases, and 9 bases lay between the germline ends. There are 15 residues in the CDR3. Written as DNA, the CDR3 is TGTGCCAGCAGTGAAGCGCTGAATTTCTACAATGAGCAGTTCTTC. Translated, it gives CASSEALNFYNEQFF.

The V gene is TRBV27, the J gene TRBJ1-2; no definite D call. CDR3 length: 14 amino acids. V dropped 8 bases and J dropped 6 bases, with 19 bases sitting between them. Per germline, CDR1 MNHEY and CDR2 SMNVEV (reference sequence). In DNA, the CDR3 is TGTGCCAGCGGGGAGGACCAGAAGAAAAATGGCTACACCTTC. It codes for CASGEDQKKNGYTF.

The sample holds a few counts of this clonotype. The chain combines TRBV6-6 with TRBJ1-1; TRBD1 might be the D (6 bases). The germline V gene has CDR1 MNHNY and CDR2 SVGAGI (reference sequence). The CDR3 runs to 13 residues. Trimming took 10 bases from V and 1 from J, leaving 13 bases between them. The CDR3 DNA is TGTGCCACCGCGGACAGTAGGAACACTGAAGCTTTCTTT. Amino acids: CATADSRNTEAFF.

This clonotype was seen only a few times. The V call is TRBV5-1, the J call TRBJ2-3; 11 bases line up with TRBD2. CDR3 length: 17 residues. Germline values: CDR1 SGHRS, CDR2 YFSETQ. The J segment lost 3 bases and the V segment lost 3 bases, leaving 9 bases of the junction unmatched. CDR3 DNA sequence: TGCGCCAGCAGCTGGACCCTAGCGGGGGGCGGTACAGATACGCAGTATTTT. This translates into CASSWTLAGGGTDTQYF.

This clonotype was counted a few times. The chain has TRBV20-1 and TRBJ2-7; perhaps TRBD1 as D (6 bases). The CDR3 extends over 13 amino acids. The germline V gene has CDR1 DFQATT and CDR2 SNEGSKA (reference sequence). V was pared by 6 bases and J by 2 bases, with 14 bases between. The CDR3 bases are TGCAGTGCAAGGGCGGACAGTACCTACGAGCAGTACTTC. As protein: CSARADSTYEQYF.

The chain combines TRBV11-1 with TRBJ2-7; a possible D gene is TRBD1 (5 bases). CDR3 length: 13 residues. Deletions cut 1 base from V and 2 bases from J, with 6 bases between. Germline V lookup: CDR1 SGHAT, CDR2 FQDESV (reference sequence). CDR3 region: CASSLVDTYEQYF. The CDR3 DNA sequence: TGTGCCAGCAGCTTAGTGGACACCTACGAGCAGTACTTC.

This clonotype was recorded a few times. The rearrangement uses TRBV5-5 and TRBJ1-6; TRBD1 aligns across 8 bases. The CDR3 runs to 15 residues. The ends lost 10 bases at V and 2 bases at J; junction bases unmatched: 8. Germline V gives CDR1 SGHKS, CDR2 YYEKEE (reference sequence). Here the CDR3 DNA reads TGTGCCTCCCGACAGGGGCTCGCCTATAATTCACCCCTCCACTTT. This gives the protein CASRQGLAYNSPLHF.

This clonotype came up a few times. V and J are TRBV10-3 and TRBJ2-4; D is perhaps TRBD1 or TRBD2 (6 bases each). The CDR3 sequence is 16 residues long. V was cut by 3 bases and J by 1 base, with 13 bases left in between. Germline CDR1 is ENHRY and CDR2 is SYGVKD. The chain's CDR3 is CAISDGGLEAKNIQYF. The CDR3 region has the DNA TGTGCCATCAGTGACGGGGGCCTAGAGGCCAAAAACATTCAGTACTTC.

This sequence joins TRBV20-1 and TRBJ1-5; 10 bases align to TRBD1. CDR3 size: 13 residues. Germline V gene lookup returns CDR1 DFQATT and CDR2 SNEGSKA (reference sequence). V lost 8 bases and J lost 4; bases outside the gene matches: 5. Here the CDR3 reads CSTRTGGNQPQHF. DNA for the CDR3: TGCAGTACCCGGACAGGGGGAAATCAGCCCCAGCATTTT.

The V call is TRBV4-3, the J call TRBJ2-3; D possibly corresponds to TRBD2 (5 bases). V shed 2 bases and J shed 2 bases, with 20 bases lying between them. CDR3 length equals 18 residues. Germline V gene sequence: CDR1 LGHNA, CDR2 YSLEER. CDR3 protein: CASSQLSWTLDPTDTQYF. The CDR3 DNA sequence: TGCGCCAGCAGCCAATTATCGTGGACTCTAGATCCCACAGATACGCAGTATTTT.

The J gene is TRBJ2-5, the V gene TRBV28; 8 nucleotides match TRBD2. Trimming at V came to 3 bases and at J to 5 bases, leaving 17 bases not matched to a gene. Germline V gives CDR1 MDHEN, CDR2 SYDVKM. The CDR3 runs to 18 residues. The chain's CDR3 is CASSFGRLSGGYRETQYF. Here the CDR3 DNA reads TGTGCCAGCAGTTTCGGGAGGTTGAGCGGGGGCTATAGGGAGACCCAGTACTTC.

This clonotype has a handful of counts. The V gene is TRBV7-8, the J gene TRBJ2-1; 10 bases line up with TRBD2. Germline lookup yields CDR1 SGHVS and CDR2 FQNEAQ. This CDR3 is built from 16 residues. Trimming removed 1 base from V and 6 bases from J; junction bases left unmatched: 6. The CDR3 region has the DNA TGTGCCAGCAGCTTAGTCCTGCCTAGCGGGGGCAATGAGCAGTTCTTC. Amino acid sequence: CASSLVLPSGGNEQFF.

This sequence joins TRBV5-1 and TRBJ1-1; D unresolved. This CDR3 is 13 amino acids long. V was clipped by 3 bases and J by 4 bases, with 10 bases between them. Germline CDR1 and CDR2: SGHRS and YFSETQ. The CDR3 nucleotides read TGCGCCAGCAGCTACCTGGACGGCACTGAAGCTTTCTTT. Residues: CASSYLDGTEAFF.

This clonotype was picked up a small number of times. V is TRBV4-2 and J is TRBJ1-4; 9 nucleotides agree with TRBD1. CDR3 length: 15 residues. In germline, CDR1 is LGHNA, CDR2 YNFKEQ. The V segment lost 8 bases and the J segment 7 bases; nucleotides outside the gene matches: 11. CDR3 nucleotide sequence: TGTGCCAGCGCCTCCTCCGGGACAGGGAGTGAAAAACTGTTTTTT. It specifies CASASSGTGSEKLFF.

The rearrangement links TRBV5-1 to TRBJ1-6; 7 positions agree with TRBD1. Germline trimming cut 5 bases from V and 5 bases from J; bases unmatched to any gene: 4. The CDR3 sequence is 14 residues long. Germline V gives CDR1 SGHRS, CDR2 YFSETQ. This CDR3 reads CASSPGQNNSPLHF. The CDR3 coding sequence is TGCGCCAGCAGTCCGGGACAGAATAATTCACCCCTCCACTTT.

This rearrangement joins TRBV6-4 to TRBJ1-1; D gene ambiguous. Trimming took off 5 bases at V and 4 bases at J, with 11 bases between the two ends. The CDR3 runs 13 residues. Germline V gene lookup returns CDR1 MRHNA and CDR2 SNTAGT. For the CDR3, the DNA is TGTGCCAGCAGTCACGGCCGAGGCACTGAAGCTTTCTTT. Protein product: CASSHGRGTEAFF.

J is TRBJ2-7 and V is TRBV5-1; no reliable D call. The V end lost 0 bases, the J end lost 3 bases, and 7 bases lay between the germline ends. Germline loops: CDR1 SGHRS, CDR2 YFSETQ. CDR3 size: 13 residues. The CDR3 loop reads CASSLEGDYEQYF. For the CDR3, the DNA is TGCGCCAGCAGCTTGGAGGGCGACTACGAGCAGTACTTC.

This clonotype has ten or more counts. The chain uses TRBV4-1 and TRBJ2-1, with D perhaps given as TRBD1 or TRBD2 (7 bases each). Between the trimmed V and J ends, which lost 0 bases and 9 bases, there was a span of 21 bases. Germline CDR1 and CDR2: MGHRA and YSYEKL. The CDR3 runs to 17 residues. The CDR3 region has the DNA TGCGCCAGCAGCCAAGATCCCCGTCTGGCAGGGGGGGGTGAGCAGTTCTTC. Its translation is CASSQDPRLAGGGEQFF.

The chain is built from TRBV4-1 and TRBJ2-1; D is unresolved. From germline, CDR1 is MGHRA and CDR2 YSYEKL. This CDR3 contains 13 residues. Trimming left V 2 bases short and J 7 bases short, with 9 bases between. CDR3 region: CASSQLNRNEQFF. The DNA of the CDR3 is TGCGCCAGCAGCCAACTCAATCGGAATGAGCAGTTCTTC.

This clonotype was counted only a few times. The DNA for the CDR3 is TGTGCCAGCAGCTTATCCCAGACAGGGAGATTAGTAACTGAAGCTTTCTTT. This codes for CASSLSQTGRLVTEAFF. V gene TRBV7-9 combines with J gene TRBJ1-1; 7 bases match TRBD1. J gave up 5 bases and V 2 bases, and 14 bases lay outside the gene matches. CDR3 length: 17 amino acids. Germline assignment: CDR1 SEHNR and CDR2 FQNEAQ (reference sequence).